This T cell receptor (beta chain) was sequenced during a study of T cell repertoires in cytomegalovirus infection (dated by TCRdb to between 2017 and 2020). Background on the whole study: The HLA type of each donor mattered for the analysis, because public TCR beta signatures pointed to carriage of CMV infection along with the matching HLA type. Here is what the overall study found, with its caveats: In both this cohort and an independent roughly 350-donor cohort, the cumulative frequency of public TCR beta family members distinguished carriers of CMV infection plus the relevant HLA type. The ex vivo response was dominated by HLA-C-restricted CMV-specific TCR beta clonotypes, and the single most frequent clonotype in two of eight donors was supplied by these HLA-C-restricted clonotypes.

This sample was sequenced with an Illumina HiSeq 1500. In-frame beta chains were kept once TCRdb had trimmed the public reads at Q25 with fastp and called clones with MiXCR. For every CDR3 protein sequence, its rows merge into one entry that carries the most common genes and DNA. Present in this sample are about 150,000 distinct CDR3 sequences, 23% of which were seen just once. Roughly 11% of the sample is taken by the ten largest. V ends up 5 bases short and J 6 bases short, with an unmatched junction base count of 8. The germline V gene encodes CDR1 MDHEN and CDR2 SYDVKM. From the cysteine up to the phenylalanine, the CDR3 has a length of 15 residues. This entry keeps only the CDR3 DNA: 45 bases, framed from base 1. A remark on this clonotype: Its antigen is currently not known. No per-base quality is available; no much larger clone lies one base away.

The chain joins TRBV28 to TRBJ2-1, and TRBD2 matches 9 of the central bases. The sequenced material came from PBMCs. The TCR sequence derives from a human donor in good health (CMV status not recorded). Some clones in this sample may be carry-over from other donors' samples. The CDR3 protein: CASSEGYSGGNEQFF. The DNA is TGTGCCAGCAGTGAGGGTTATAGCGGGGGCAATGAGCAGTTCTTC.